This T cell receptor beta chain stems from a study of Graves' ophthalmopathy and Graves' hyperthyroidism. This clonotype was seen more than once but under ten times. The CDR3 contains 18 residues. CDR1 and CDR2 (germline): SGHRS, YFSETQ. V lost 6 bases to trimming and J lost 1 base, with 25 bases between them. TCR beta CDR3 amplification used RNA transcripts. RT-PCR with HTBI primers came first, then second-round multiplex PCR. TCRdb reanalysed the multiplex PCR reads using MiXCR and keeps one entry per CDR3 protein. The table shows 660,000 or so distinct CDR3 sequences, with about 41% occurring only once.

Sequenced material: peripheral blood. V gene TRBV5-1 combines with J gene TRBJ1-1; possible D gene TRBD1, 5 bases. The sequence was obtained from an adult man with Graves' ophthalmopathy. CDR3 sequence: CASTEQGLLSSPNTEAFF. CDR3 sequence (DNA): TGCGCCAGCACAGAGCAGGGCCTGTTAAGTTCACCGAACACTGAAGCTTTCTTT.